These 19 T cell receptor beta chains were all obtained from the same sample, sequenced in a study of T cell repertoires in cytomegalovirus infection. Each CDR3 protein is one row after TCRdb ran MiXCR on the reads. The sample carries about 260,000 distinct CDR3 sequences, roughly 15% recorded once. The specimen was PBMCs. All receptors derive from a human donor in good health (CMV status not recorded). Some clones in this sample may be carry-over from other donors' samples.

This clonotype has just a few counts. J is TRBJ2-2 and V is TRBV20-1, with D possibly being TRBD1 or TRBD2 (5 bases each). Germline V gene data show CDR1 as DFQATT and CDR2 as SNEGSKA (reference sequence). The CDR3 runs to 14 residues. V was trimmed by 5 bases and J by 7 bases, leaving 17 bases between them. CDR3 region: CSAVDRGRGGELFF. The CDR3, as DNA: TGCAGTGCTGTTGATAGGGGACGAGGCGGGGAGCTGTTTTTT.

This clonotype was counted only a few times. The chain couples TRBV7-2 to TRBJ1-1; D not resolved. Germline values: CDR1 SGHTA, CDR2 FQGNSA. Trimming left V 4 bases short and J 6 bases short, with 18 bases between. CDR3 length: 15 amino acids. The CDR3 sequence is CASSSRFRGDPEAFF. The CDR3 region has the DNA TGTGCCAGCAGCTCTAGGTTTCGGGGAGATCCTGAAGCTTTCTTT. The full variable domain, its missing parts supplied by reference TRBV7-2 and TRBJ1-1, is GAGVSQSPSNKVTEKGKDVELRCDPISGHTALYWYRQSLGQGLEFLIYFQGNSAPDKSGLPSDRFSAERTGGSVSTLTIQRTQQEDSAVYLCASSSRFRGDPEAFFGQGTRLTVV.

The CDR3 sequence is CASSYPAGKDEQYF. In nucleotides, the CDR3 is TGTGCCAGCAGTTACCCGGCAGGGAAGGACGAGCAGTACTTC. The V gene is TRBV6-2 or TRBV6-3, the J gene TRBJ2-7, with D perhaps TRBD1 (5 bases). Germline V CDR1 and CDR2: MNHEY, SVGEGT. Trimming shortened V by 2 bases and J by 5 bases, and 13 bases separated the two germline ends. The CDR3 is 14 amino acids.

This clonotype was counted a few times. The chain carries TRBV18 and TRBJ1-6; 9 nucleotides match TRBD1. This CDR3 contains 14 residues. CDR1 KGHSH and CDR2 LQKENI come from the germline V gene. V lost 6 bases and J lost 8; bases outside the gene matches: 5. DNA of the CDR3: TGTGCCAGCTCGTACCGGGACAGGGATTCACCCCTCCACTTT. This translates into CASSYRDRDSPLHF.

In this sample, this clonotype turned up a few times. V and J are TRBV14 and TRBJ2-2; tentatively, D is TRBD1 (5 bases). CDR3 length: 15 residues. The V end lost 1 base, the J end lost 4 bases, and 10 bases lay between the germline ends. Germline V gene data show CDR1 as SGHDN and CDR2 as FVKESK. CDR3 nucleotides: TGTGCCAGCAGCCAAGGGGGCCTCGGCACCGGGGAGCTGTTTTTT. Residues: CASSQGGLGTGELFF.

This clonotype appeared many times. CDR3 in DNA: TGTGCCAGCAGCCCTCGCCAGGGGTTGGCTGGCTACACCTTC. It encodes CASSPRQGLAGYTF. This chain uses TRBV7-8 with TRBJ1-2; a possible D gene is TRBD1 (6 bases). This CDR3 comprises 14 residues. The germline V gene encodes CDR1 SGHVS and CDR2 FQNEAQ. Trimming cost V 5 bases and J 7 bases, with 17 bases left between them.

The J gene is TRBJ1-1, the V gene TRBV15; a weak D match, TRBD1 (5 bases). The CDR3 has 16 amino acids. Trimming stripped 3 bases from V and 4 bases from J, with 18 bases between. Germline V gene lookup returns CDR1 LNHNV and CDR2 YYDKDF (reference sequence). CDR3 residues: CATSSGETVPVTEAFF. Here the CDR3 DNA reads TGTGCCACCAGCAGCGGGGAGACAGTTCCCGTCACTGAAGCTTTCTTT.

This clonotype was found many times. The chain is built from TRBV7-2 and TRBJ2-7; weak D call: TRBD1 (5 bases). The CDR3 extends over 14 amino acids. V lost 5 bases and J 7 bases, leaving 18 bases between the germline ends. Germline CDR1 and CDR2: SGHTA and FQGNSA. Here the CDR3 reads CASSRGVGVMEQYF. CDR3 nucleotides: TGTGCCAGCAGCCGAGGTGTAGGGGTGATGGAGCAGTACTTC.

In this sample, this clonotype turned up many times. The chain joins TRBV7-8 to TRBJ2-7; 8 bases are a match to TRBD2. This CDR3 contains 16 residues. V gave up 5 bases and J gave up 1 base; unmatched junction bases: 10. From germline, CDR1 is SGHVS and CDR2 FQNEAQ. CDR3 sequence (DNA): TGTGCCAGCAGCCCCCGTATAAGCGGGGGATCCTACGAGCAGTACTTC. It yields the protein CASSPRISGGSYEQYF. Full variable domain (remainder filled in from reference TRBV7-8 and TRBJ2-7): GAGVSQSPRYKVAKRGQDVALRCDPISGHVSLFWYQQALGQGPEFLTYFQNEAQLDKSGLPSDRFFAERPEGSVSTLKIQRTQQEDSAVYLCASSPRISGGSYEQYFGPGTRLTVT.

Remarks on this clonotype: The junction departs from germline at one end; a sequencing error may be responsible. This chain links TRBV7-3 with TRBJ1-1; D gene ambiguous. The CDR3 totals 11 residues. CDR1 is SGHTA and CDR2 is FQGTGA in the germline V gene. CDR3 nucleotides: TGTGTCAGCAGCCTCGGAGGTGAAGCTTTCTTT. Translated: CVSSLGGEAFF.

The gene calls are TRBV20-1 and TRBJ1-6, with TRBD1 matching 7 bases. CDR1 is DFQATT and CDR2 is SNEGSKA in the germline V gene (reference sequence). The CDR3 sequence is 14 residues long. After removal of 6 bases from V and 7 bases from J, the junction contained 9 bases not matched to a gene. CDR3 DNA sequence: TGCAGTGCCTACCCGACAGGGAACAATTCACCCCTCCACTTT. As protein: CSAYPTGNNSPLHF.

J is TRBJ1-1 and V is TRBV15; TRBD1 might be the D (5 bases). Germline loops: CDR1 LNHNV, CDR2 YYDKDF (reference sequence). The ends were cut back, 4 bases at V and 2 bases at J, with 11 bases in the middle. This CDR3 is built from 14 residues. CDR3 amino acids: CATSMLTANTEAFF. CDR3 coding DNA: TGTGCCACCAGCATGTTGACAGCCAACACTGAAGCTTTCTTT. Full variable domain (outside the CDR3, taken from reference TRBV15 and TRBJ1-1): DAMVIQNPRYQVTQFGKPVTLSCSQTLNHNVMYWYQQKSSQAPKLLFHYYDKDFNNEADTPDNFQSRRPNTSFCFLDIRSPGLGDTAMYLCATSMLTANTEAFFGQGTRLTVV.

This chain links TRBV19 with TRBJ1-2; unclear D gene. The germline V gene encodes CDR1 LNHDA and CDR2 SQIVND (reference sequence). V was shortened by 3 bases and J by 4 bases, with 9 bases between the two germline ends. The CDR3 runs to 13 residues. The CDR3 region has the DNA TGTGCCAGTAGTATCCGCGGAACCTATGGCTACACCTTC. Translating it yields CASSIRGTYGYTF.

V and J are TRBV20-1 and TRBJ2-7; D possibly corresponds to TRBD1 (6 bases). The CDR3 covers 16 residues. Germline CDR1 and CDR2: DFQATT and SNEGSKA (reference sequence). V was cut by 3 bases and J by 5 bases, with 23 bases left in between. This chain's CDR3 is CSASGNPGHPMNEQYF. The CDR3 DNA reads as TGCAGTGCTAGTGGAAACCCGGGACACCCCATGAACGAGCAGTACTTC.

In regard to this clonotype: Being one base from a much bigger clone, this may be a read error. The chain uses TRBV7-2 and TRBJ2-7; no clear D. With 7 bases removed from V and 3 bases from J, the gap between germline ends came to 7 bases. This CDR3 has 11 residues. CDR1 and CDR2 from the germline V gene are SGHTA and FQGNSA. The CDR3 nucleotides read TGTGCCAGCAACCCCTTCTACGAGCAGTACTTC. Translated, it gives CASNPFYEQYF.

This clonotype was counted only a few times. This sequence joins TRBV11-3 and TRBJ2-3; D call uncertain. The CDR3 is made up of 15 amino acids. Trimming took 5 bases from V and 0 from J, leaving 12 bases between them. Germline values: CDR1 SGHNT, CDR2 YENEEA. The CDR3 loop is CASSHSPTSTDTQYF. The DNA for the CDR3 is TGTGCCAGCAGCCACTCCCCTACTAGCACAGATACGCAGTATTTT.

This clonotype came up many times. The rearrangement uses TRBV11-2 and TRBJ1-5; D is ambiguous. The CDR3 spans 15 residues. V dropped 5 bases and J dropped 4 bases, with 15 bases sitting between them. Germline CDR1 reads SGHAT; CDR2 reads FQNNGV. CDR3 sequence: CASSRAPSPNQPQHF. Here the CDR3 DNA reads TGTGCCAGCAGCCGGGCCCCTTCCCCGAATCAGCCCCAGCATTTT. The variable domain in full, completed from reference TRBV11-2 and TRBJ1-5, reads EAGVAQSPRYKIIEKRQSVAFWCNPISGHATLYWYQQILGQGPKLLIQFQNNGVVDDSQLPKDRFSAERLKGVDSTLKIQPAKLEDSAVYLCASSRAPSPNQPQHFGDGTRLSIL.

CDR3 sequence (DNA): TGCAGTGCTAGGCAGGGGGTGGAGGGCTACACCTTC. Translated, it gives CSARQGVEGYTF. This chain connects TRBV20-1 to TRBJ1-2, with 7 bases identical to TRBD1. The CDR3 runs 12 residues. Germline trimming cut 3 bases from V and 8 bases from J; bases unmatched to any gene: 6. The germline gives CDR1 DFQATT, CDR2 SNEGSKA (reference sequence).

The table lists this clonotype with many counts. The chain combines TRBV7-2 with TRBJ1-1; 7 nucleotides agree with TRBD1. CDR1 is SGHTA and CDR2 is FQGNSA in the germline V gene. This CDR3 is built from 13 residues. J was trimmed by 1 base and V by 7 bases; bases with no gene match: 3. CDR3 DNA: TGTGCCAGCACCAGGGACAGGAACACTGAAGCTTTCTTT. Translation gives CASTRDRNTEAFF.